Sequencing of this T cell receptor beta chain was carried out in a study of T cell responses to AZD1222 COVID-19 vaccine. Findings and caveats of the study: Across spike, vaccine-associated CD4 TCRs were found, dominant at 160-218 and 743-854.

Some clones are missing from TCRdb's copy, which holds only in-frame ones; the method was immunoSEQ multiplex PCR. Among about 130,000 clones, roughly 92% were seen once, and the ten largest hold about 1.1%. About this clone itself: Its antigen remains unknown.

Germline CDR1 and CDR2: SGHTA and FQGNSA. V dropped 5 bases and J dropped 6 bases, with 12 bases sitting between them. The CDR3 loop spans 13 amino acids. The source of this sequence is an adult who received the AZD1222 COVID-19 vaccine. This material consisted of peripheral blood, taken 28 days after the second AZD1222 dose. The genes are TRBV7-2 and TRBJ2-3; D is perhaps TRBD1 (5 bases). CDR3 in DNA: TGTGCCAGCAGCCCGCAGGGTTCGGATACGCAGTATTTT. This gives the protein CASSPQGSDTQYF. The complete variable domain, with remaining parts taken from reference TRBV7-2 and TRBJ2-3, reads GAGVSQSPSNKVTEKGKDVELRCDPISGHTALYWYRQSLGQGLEFLIYFQGNSAPDKSGLPSDRFSAERTGGSVSTLTIQRTQQEDSAVYLCASSPQGSDTQYFGPGTRLTVL.